This TCR beta chain stems from a study of blood T cells in healthy people across ages. This clonotype was seen more than once but under ten times. No antigen is known for it. A second PCR, run for roughly 7 to 11 cycles, used a sample-barcoded 5' primer plus a J-beta primer mix. All cDNA molecules were each tagged by a template-switch adaptor with 12 random nucleotides. MiXCR was run by TCRdb on the 5' RACE reads, yielding one entry per CDR3 protein. The sample shows over 1.5 million distinct CDR3 sequences, about 49% of them seen only once. Study results and caveats: Aged donors had fewer naive CD4+ cells and lower diversity than long-lived donors.

This CDR3 comprises 13 residues. The junction had 2 bases not matched to a gene; V was cut back by 3 bases and J by 6 bases. Germline V gene data show CDR1 as LGHNA and CDR2 as YNFKEQ. Donors were systemically healthy Caucasian individuals from Russia aged about 6 to 95 years. Approximately 9.7 milliliters was the volume of peripheral blood drawn from each donor. The V gene is TRBV4-2, the J gene TRBJ1-2; 9 bases agree with TRBD1. This TCR derives from a woman aged 40 to 50 in good health. The sequencing sample was made of blood. The CDR3 sequence is CASSHRTGDGYTF. For the CDR3, the DNA is TGTGCCAGCAGCCACCGGACAGGGGATGGCTACACCTTC.